A selection of T cell receptor beta chains follows, all from one sample in a study of identical twins. One entry per CDR3 protein results from TCRdb running MiXCR on the 5' RACE reads. Of some 240,000 distinct CDR3 sequences listed, over 9.5% are singletons. The sequenced sample consisted of memory T cells sorted from blood. The receptor source for this set is a man aged 50 or older in good health. Both conserved end residues are part of each CDR3. The D gene is left open where the match is weak. The size entry is marked missing in some rows and otherwise reads once, few, many or a size class.

d_call j_call clone_size v_call cdr3_nt cdr3_aa
TRBD2 TRBJ2-7 - TRBV30 TGTGCCTGGAGTAAAAAGAGCGGGGGGTCACCCTCCTACGAGCAGTACTTC CAWSKKSGGSPSYEQYF
TRBD2 TRBJ2-5 many TRBV29-1 TGCAGCGTTGAAGATGGACTAGCGGGATACCAATTTGGGACCCAGTACTTC CSVEDGLAGYQFGTQYF
TRBD1 TRBJ2-7 many TRBV3-1 TGTGCCAGCAGCTATGGACAGGGAGTGGTAAACGAGCAGTACTTC CASSYGQGVVNEQYF
TRBD2 TRBJ2-3 - TRBV5-6 TGTGCCAGCAGCTCCCCAACGAAGACTAGCGGAACAGATACGCAGTATTTT CASSSPTKTSGTDTQYF
TRBD2 TRBJ2-7 many TRBV9 TGTGCCAGCAGCACTAGCGGGGACTACTACGAGCAGTACTTC CASSTSGDYYEQYF
TRBD2 TRBJ2-5 many TRBV15 TGTGCGACTAACACGGGGGGGATTCAAGAGACCCAGTACTTC CATNTGGIQETQYF
- TRBJ1-2 few TRBV20-1 TGCAGTGCTAGAGACGGGGTTAACTATGGCTACACCTTC CSARDGVNYGYTF
- TRBJ2-6 - TRBV20-1 TGCAGTGCTCCTAGGGCGCAAGGGGCCAACGTCCTGACTTTC CSAPRAQGANVLTF
- TRBJ2-7 many TRBV7-2 TGTGCCAGCAGCTTAGCGCCGGCCGTAGCCTATTCACCCCACATCTACGAGCAGTACTTC CASSLAPAVAYSPHIYEQYF
TRBD1 TRBJ2-4 many TRBV5-1 TGCGCCAGCAGCTTGGTAGGGGGCGAGGACATTCAGTACTTC CASSLVGGEDIQYF
TRBD1 TRBJ2-7 many TRBV5-4 TGTGCCAGCAGCTCCAGGACAGGGGCCTCCTACGAGCAGTACTTC CASSSRTGASYEQYF
TRBD2 TRBJ2-3 many TRBV12-3/TRBV12-4 TGTGCCAGCAGTCCCAGGACTAGCGGGGCCCGAGATACGCAGTATTTT CASSPRTSGARDTQYF
TRBD1 TRBJ2-4 - TRBV5-1 TGCGCCAGCAGCCTGGAACTTGGCGCGGGACAGGGGGCAATGGCCAAAAACATTCAGTACTTC CASSLELGAGQGAMAKNIQYF
- TRBJ2-1 - TRBV7-6 TGTGCCAGCAGCTTAGGGGCGGGAAGCTCCTACAATGAGCAGTTCTTC CASSLGAGSSYNEQFF
- TRBJ2-7 few TRBV7-9 TGTGCCAGCGCGATTGGGACCACGGCTGAGCAGTACTTC CASAIGTTAEQYF
TRBD1 TRBJ2-7 - TRBV5-1 TGCGCCAGCAGCTACTACCCGATGGGACAGGGCCTAGGGGAGCAGTACTTC CASSYYPMGQGLGEQYF
- TRBJ1-1 many TRBV20-1 TGCAGTGCTCGGGGAACAGGGATGGGGACTGAAGCTTTCTTT CSARGTGMGTEAFF